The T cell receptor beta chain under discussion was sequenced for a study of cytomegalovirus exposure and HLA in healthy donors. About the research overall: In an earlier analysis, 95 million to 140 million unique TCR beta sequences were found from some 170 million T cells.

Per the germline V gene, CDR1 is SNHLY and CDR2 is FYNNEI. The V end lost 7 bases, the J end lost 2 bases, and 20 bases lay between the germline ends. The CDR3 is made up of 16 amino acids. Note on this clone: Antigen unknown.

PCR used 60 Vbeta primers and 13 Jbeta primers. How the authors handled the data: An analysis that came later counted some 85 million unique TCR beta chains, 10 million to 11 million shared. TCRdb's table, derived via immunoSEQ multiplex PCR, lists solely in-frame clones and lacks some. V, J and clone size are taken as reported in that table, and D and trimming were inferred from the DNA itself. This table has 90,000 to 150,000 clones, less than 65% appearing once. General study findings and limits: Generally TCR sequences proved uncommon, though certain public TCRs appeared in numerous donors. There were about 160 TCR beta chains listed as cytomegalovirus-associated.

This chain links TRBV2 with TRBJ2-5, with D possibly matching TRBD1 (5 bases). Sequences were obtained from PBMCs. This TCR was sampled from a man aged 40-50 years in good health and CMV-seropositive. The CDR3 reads CASTFKGGKGQETQYF. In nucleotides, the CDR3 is TGTGCCAGCACTTTCAAGGGTGGGAAGGGGCAAGAGACCCAGTACTTC.